These 21 T cell receptor beta chains were all obtained from the same sample, sequenced in a study of CD8 T cells in Susac syndrome. Reverse transcription of 0.5 to 1 ug RNA used random hexamers. TCRdb called the immunoSEQ multiplex PCR reads again in MiXCR, with one record for every CDR3 protein. Of 160,000 or so distinct CDR3 sequences listed, 94% are singletons. Sequencing used CD4+ T cells from PBMCs. These receptors originate from a human donor with Susac syndrome.

The rearrangement joins TRBV5-6 to TRBJ2-5; TRBD2 aligns across 9 bases. The CDR3 has 16 residues. Trimming took 0 bases from V and 3 from J; bases not matched to a gene: 6. Germline V CDR1 and CDR2: SGHDT, YYEEEE. The CDR3: CASSLVGASGEETQYF. The CDR3 bases are TGTGCCAGCAGCTTGGTCGGCGCTAGCGGGGAAGAGACCCAGTACTTC.

The chain has TRBV7-3 and TRBJ1-4, with unresolved D. The CDR3 covers 14 residues. Trimming took 5 bases from V and 0 from J, leaving 7 bases between them. Germline lookup yields CDR1 SGHTA and CDR2 FQGTGA. Here the CDR3 reads CASSPGATNEKLFF. The CDR3 bases are TGTGCCAGCAGCCCTGGCGCAACTAATGAAAAACTGTTTTTT.

The genes are TRBV7-2 and TRBJ1-1, with 8 bases fitting TRBD1. Trimming at V came to 5 bases and at J to 5 bases, leaving 4 bases not matched to a gene. The germline V gene encodes CDR1 SGHTA and CDR2 FQGNSA. This CDR3 comprises 13 residues. The CDR3 DNA follows: TGTGCCAGCAGCCCCTGGACAGGGACTGAAGCTTTCTTT. The encoded protein is CASSPWTGTEAFF. The variable domain in full, completed from reference TRBV7-2 and TRBJ1-1, reads GAGVSQSPSNKVTEKGKDVELRCDPISGHTALYWYRQSLGQGLEFLIYFQGNSAPDKSGLPSDRFSAERTGGSVSTLTIQRTQQEDSAVYLCASSPWTGTEAFFGQGTRLTVV.

The J gene is TRBJ1-2, the V gene TRBV14; tentative D call: TRBD1 (6 bases). The germline V gene encodes CDR1 SGHDN and CDR2 FVKESK. This CDR3 has 13 residues. Trimming removed 4 bases from V and 1 base from J, with 7 bases in between. The chain's CDR3 is CASSPQGNYGYTF. The CDR3 region has the DNA TGTGCCAGCAGCCCACAGGGTAACTATGGCTACACCTTC.

The DNA of the CDR3 is TGTGCCAGCAATATGGAGGACCGCACAGATACGCAGTATTTT. Translating gives CASNMEDRTDTQYF. J is TRBJ2-3 and V is TRBV2, with TRBD2 as a possible D gene (5 bases). The CDR3 totals 14 residues. Germline assignment: CDR1 SNHLY and CDR2 FYNNEI. Trimming stripped 7 bases from V and 1 base from J, with 12 bases between.

This sequence joins TRBV20-1 and TRBJ1-6; 10 positions match TRBD1. This CDR3 has 16 residues. J gave up 6 bases and V 0 bases, and 5 bases lay outside the gene matches. The V gene's germline CDR1 is DFQATT and CDR2 SNEGSKA (reference sequence). The CDR3 loop reads CSARDTGTGVNSPLHF. The CDR3 DNA follows: TGCAGTGCTAGAGATACGGGGACAGGGGTTAATTCACCCCTCCACTTT.

This clonotype was detected only once. The V gene is TRBV5-4, the J gene TRBJ2-7; unclear D gene. Germline CDR1 is SGHNT and CDR2 is YYREEE (reference sequence). V shed 0 bases and J shed 3 bases, with 10 bases lying between them. This CDR3 region has 14 residues. The CDR3 protein is CASSLDGRVYEQYF. The CDR3 DNA follows: TGTGCCAGCAGCTTGGACGGACGGGTCTACGAGCAGTACTTC.

In this sample, this clonotype turned up once. The chain recombines TRBV3-1 with TRBJ2-5; a possible D gene is TRBD1 (6 bases). V lost 0 bases to trimming and J lost 2 bases, with 13 bases between them. Looked up from germline, CDR1 is LGHDT and CDR2 is YNNKEL (reference sequence). This CDR3 spans 16 amino acids. Written as DNA, the CDR3 is TGTGCCAGCAGCCAAGAGGTCAGGGGAACGCAAGAGACCCAGTACTTC. Protein sequence: CASSQEVRGTQETQYF.

The chain carries TRBV5-4 and TRBJ1-6; 7 bases are a match to TRBD1. Germline CDR1 reads SGHNT; CDR2 reads YYREEE (reference sequence). The CDR3 consists of 15 residues. V shed 0 bases and J 9 bases; nucleotides not matched to a gene: 6. CDR3 DNA sequence: TGTGCCAGCAGCTTGGTTACAGGGGCGGCTTCACCCCTCCACTTT. Its protein product is CASSLVTGAASPLHF.

CDR3 protein: CASVASASRTDTQYF. The CDR3 DNA sequence: TGTGCCAGCGTGGCTAGCGCATCCCGCACAGATACGCAGTATTTT. This chain uses TRBV2 with TRBJ2-3; a possible D gene is TRBD2 (6 bases). CDR1 and CDR2 from the germline V gene are SNHLY and FYNNEI. This CDR3 has 15 residues. Trimming pared 8 bases from V and 1 base from J, leaving 16 bases between.

This chain joins TRBV12-3 or TRBV12-4 and TRBJ2-5; 8 bases are shared with TRBD1. This CDR3 region has 16 residues. With V trimmed by 5 bases and J by 2 bases, 10 bases remained unmatched. CDR3 sequence reads: CASSPDRAEGQETQYF. CDR3 nucleotide sequence: TGTGCCAGCAGTCCGGACAGGGCGGAAGGTCAAGAGACCCAGTACTTC.

This clonotype was detected a few times. The CDR3 DNA follows: TGTGCCAGTAGTGCCCTTTATGGCTACACCTTC. Encoded protein: CASSALYGYTF. The chain employs TRBV19 and TRBJ1-2, with D unresolved. This CDR3 has 11 amino acids. Trimming took off 5 bases at V and 5 bases at J, with 6 bases between the two ends. Germline loops: CDR1 LNHDA, CDR2 SQIVND (reference sequence). The whole variable domain, remainder taken from reference TRBV19 and TRBJ1-2, is DGGITQSPKYLFRKEGQNVTLSCEQNLNHDAMYWYRQDPGQGLRLIYYSQIVNDFQKGDIAEGYSVSREKKESFPLTVTSAQKNPTAFYLCASSALYGYTFGSGTRLTVV.

The CDR3 DNA follows: TGTGCCAGCAGTCGTCAGGACTACAATGAGCAGTTCTTC. It codes for CASSRQDYNEQFF. The rearrangement uses TRBV7-2 and TRBJ2-1, with D unclear. Germline assignment: CDR1 SGHTA and CDR2 FQGNSA. CDR3 length equals 13 residues. V lost 6 bases and J 3 bases, leaving 9 bases between the germline ends.

This clonotype came up once. One end of the junction fails to match germline, which may point to a read error. The rearrangement uses TRBV20-1 and TRBJ2-1, with unresolved D. The CDR3 is 12 residues long. From germline, CDR1 is DFQATT and CDR2 SNEGSKA (reference sequence). The DNA of the CDR3 is TGCGGTGCGACGGACGGTGACAATGAGCAGTTCTTC. This encodes CGATDGDNEQFF.

The J gene is TRBJ1-2, the V gene TRBV6-5; the match to TRBD1 covers 7 bases. Germline V CDR1 and CDR2: MNHEY, SVGAGI. CDR3 length: 15 amino acids. The trim removed 4 bases at V and 2 bases at J, leaving 7 bases unmatched. The CDR3 DNA is TGTGCCAGCAGTTGGACGGGACAGCTGAACTATGGCTACACCTTC. This gives the protein CASSWTGQLNYGYTF.

This clonotype was recorded once. V is TRBV24-1 and J is TRBJ1-1, with 7 nucleotides matching TRBD1. The CDR3 extends over 15 amino acids. V trimming: 2 bases; J trimming: 1 base; junction bases outside the gene matches: 3. Germline CDR1 and CDR2: KGHDR and SFDVKD. Here the CDR3 reads CATSDSRQGNTEAFF. In nucleotides, the CDR3 is TGTGCCACCAGTGATTCCCGACAGGGGAACACTGAAGCTTTCTTT.

This chain connects TRBV30 to TRBJ1-5, with D possibly TRBD1 on 5 matching bases. The germline gives CDR1 GTSNPN, CDR2 SVGIG (reference sequence). V lost 3 bases, J lost 1 base, and 7 bases lay in between. The CDR3 runs to 13 residues. The CDR3, as DNA: TGTGCCTGGAGCCGACAGAGCAATCAGCCCCAGCATTTT. Translated: CAWSRQSNQPQHF.

The chain joins TRBV25-1 to TRBJ1-2; TRBD1 might be the D (5 bases). Germline lookup yields CDR1 MGHDK and CDR2 SYGVNS. The CDR3 covers 13 residues. Trimming took 3 bases from V and 4 from J, leaving 9 bases between them. CDR3 loop: CASSDRQFYGYTF. For the CDR3, the DNA is TGTGCCAGCAGTGATCGACAGTTCTATGGCTACACCTTC.

This sequence joins TRBV5-6 and TRBJ2-3, with 9 bases that match TRBD2. CDR3 length equals 17 residues. Germline CDR1 and CDR2: SGHDT and YYEEEE. V dropped 2 bases and J dropped 4; count of bases not matched to a gene: 11. CDR3 DNA: TGTGCCAGCAGCTTTCCTAAAGCAGCGGGAGGCGCAGATACGCAGTATTTT. Protein sequence: CASSFPKAAGGADTQYF.

The CDR3 bases are TGTGCCACCAGGGGTGACAGGGACACTGAAGCTTTCTTT. Amino acids: CATRGDRDTEAFF. The gene calls are TRBV24-1 and TRBJ1-1; TRBD1 matches 7 bases. V dropped 7 bases and J dropped 3; count of bases not matched to a gene: 4. Looked up from germline, CDR1 is KGHDR and CDR2 is SFDVKD. The CDR3 runs 13 residues.

The V call is TRBV20-1, the J call TRBJ1-5; D gene uncertain. The germline V gene has CDR1 DFQATT and CDR2 SNEGSKA (reference sequence). V lost 2 bases and J lost 2, with 13 bases in between. The CDR3 loop spans 15 amino acids. The CDR3 loop is CSARMPGYGNQPQHF. The CDR3 DNA reads TGCAGTGCTAGAATGCCGGGGTATGGCAATCAGCCCCAGCATTTT.